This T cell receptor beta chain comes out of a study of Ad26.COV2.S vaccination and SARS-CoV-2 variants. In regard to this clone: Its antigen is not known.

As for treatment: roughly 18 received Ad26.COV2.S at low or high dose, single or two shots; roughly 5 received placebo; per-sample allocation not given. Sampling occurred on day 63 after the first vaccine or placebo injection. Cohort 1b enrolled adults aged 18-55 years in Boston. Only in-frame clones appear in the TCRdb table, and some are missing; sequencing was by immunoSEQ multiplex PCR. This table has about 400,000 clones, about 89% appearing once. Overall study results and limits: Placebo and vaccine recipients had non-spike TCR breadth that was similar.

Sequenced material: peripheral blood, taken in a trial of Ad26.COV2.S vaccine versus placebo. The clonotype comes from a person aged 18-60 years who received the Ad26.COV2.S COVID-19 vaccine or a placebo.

The CDR3 reads CASSLATRTSGNNEQFF. CDR3 bases: TGTGCCAGCAGCTTAGCGACCAGGACTAGCGGGAACAATGAGCAGTTCTTC. The chain couples TRBV7-2 to TRBJ2-1; TRBD2 matches 12 bases. The CDR3 runs 17 residues. Germline V gives CDR1 SGHTA, CDR2 FQGNSA. The V segment lost 0 bases and the J segment 5 bases; nucleotides outside the gene matches: 5.